These 3 T cell receptor beta chains came from one sample sequenced in a study of low-dose radiotherapy and immunotherapy resistance in tumors. Alpha and beta chains were covered, as first-strand cDNA relied on TRAV- and TRBV-specific primers. With a constant-region primer and a V-primer adapter, TCRs were subjected to roughly 18 PCR cycles of amplification. TCRdb reanalysed the reads using MiXCR and keeps one entry per CDR3 protein. The sample holds 55,000 to 80,000 distinct CDR3 sequences; about 25% are singletons and the top ten take roughly 7%. Sample time point: before trial treatment. Sample: PBMCs, taken before treatment. Every receptor here comes from a male donor with rectosigmoid adenocarcinoma.

This clonotype was seen once. An end of the junction does not agree with germline; a read error may underlie this. This chain connects TRBV20-1 to TRBJ1-1, with D possibly matching TRBD1 (5 bases). The CDR3 contains 11 residues. From germline, CDR1 is DFQATT and CDR2 SNEGSKA (reference sequence). CDR3 sequence (DNA): TGCATTGCTAGAGACGGAGGGACGGCTTTCTTT. As protein: CIARDGGTAFF.

The chain uses TRBV20-1 and TRBJ1-5; TRBD1 might be the D (5 bases). The CDR3 consists of 16 residues. The ends were cut back, 0 bases at V and 0 bases at J, with 12 bases in the middle. Germline V gene sequence: CDR1 DFQATT, CDR2 SNEGSKA (reference sequence). The CDR3 sequence is CSARDGGTLSNQPQHF. The CDR3 DNA is TGCAGTGCTAGAGATGGGGGAACCCTTAGCAATCAGCCCCAGCATTTT.

Note on this clonotype: One base separates it from a far larger clone, so it is likely a read error. This rearrangement joins TRBV4-2 to TRBJ2-7; TRBD2 agrees at 14 bases. The CDR3 loop spans 21 amino acids. Germline trimming cut 4 bases from V and 7 bases from J; bases unmatched to any gene: 24. The germline V gene encodes CDR1 LGHNA and CDR2 YNFKEQ. CDR3 DNA: TGTGCCAGCAGCCCAACTCCGGGACTAGCGGGGGCGACGAGCTCCTACAATGAGCAGTACTTC. Translating gives CASSPTPGLAGATSSYNEQYF.